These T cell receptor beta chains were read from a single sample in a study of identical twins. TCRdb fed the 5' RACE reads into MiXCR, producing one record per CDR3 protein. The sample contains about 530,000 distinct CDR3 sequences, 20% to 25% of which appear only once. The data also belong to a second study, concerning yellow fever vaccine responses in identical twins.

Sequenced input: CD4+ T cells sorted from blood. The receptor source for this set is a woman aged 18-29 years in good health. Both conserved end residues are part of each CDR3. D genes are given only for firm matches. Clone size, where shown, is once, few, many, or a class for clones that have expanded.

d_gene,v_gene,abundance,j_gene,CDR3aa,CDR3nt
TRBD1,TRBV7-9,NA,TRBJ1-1,CASSQGQGEAFF,TGTGCCAGCAGCCAGGGACAGGGTGAAGCTTTCTTT
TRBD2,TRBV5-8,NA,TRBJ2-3,CASSLLGTSGGSDTQYF,TGTGCCAGCAGCTTGTTGGGGACTAGCGGAGGATCAGATACGCAGTATTTT
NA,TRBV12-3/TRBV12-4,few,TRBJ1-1,CASLYREAFF,TGTGCCAGCCTGTACAGGGAAGCTTTCTTT
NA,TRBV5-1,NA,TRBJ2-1,CASSHSRGSVDEQFF,TGCGCCAGCAGCCACTCTAGGGGGTCCGTCGATGAGCAGTTCTTC
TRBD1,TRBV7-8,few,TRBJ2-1,CASSFTGQGKGNEQFF,TGTGCCAGCAGCTTTACTGGACAGGGCAAAGGCAATGAGCAGTTCTTC
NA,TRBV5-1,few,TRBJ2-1,CASSPGLGTIGDEQFF,TGCGCCAGCAGCCCGGGTTTGGGTACTATTGGCGATGAGCAGTTCTTC
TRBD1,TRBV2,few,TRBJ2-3,CASRLRGQGASDTQYF,TGTGCCAGCAGACTGAGAGGACAGGGGGCCTCCGATACGCAGTATTTT
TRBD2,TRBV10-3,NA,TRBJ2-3,CAISRTSMDTQYF,TGTGCCATCAGCAGGACTAGCATGGATACGCAGTATTTT
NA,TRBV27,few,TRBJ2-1,CASSLLGGPGNEQFF,TGTGCCAGCAGCCTCCTCGGGGGGCCTGGCAATGAGCAGTTCTTC
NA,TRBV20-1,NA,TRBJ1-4,CSAGGEGRREKLFF,TGCAGTGCTGGGGGGGAGGGGCGTCGAGAAAAACTGTTTTTT
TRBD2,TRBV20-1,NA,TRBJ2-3,CSAPDSGRGTDTQYF,TGCAGTGCTCCCGATAGCGGGAGGGGCACAGATACGCAGTATTTT
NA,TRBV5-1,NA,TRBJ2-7,CASSIGTLTASYEQYF,TGCGCCAGCAGCATCGGGACACTTACCGCCTCCTACGAGCAGTACTTC
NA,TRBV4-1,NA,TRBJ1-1,CATRYGPNTEAFF,TGCGCCACACGTTACGGCCCGAACACTGAAGCTTTCTTT
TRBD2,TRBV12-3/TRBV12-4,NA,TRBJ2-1,CACCLPAGGFSSYNEQFF,TGTGCCTGCTGTTTACCGGCGGGGGGCTTCAGCTCCTACAATGAGCAGTTCTTC
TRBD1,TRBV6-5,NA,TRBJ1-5,CASSNRGHTYQPQHF,TGTGCCAGCAGTAACAGGGGACACACTTATCAGCCCCAGCATTTT
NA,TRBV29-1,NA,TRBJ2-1,CSVPQDGSYNEQFF,TGCAGCGTCCCGCAGGACGGCTCCTACAATGAGCAGTTCTTC
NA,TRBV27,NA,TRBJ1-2,CATSRGPNYGYTF,TGTGCCACGAGTAGAGGGCCTAACTATGGCTACACCTTC
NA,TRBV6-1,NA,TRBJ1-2,CASSPGENYGYTF,TGTGCCAGCAGTCCAGGGGAGAACTATGGCTACACCTTC
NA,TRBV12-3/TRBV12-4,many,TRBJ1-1,CASSSRGLNTEAFF,TGTGCCAGCAGTTCCAGGGGCCTGAACACTGAAGCTTTCTTT
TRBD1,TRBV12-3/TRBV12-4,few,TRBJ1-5,CATTRDRDNQPQHF,TGTGCCACCACCCGGGACAGGGACAATCAGCCCCAGCATTTT
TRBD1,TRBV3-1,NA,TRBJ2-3,CASSRWDRKTDTQYF,TGTGCCAGCAGCCGTTGGGACAGAAAGACAGATACGCAGTATTTT
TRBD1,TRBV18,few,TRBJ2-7,CASSGQGVSLEQYF,TGTGCCAGCTCAGGACAGGGGGTATCCCTGGAGCAGTACTTC
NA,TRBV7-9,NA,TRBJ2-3,CASSLAMNTQYF,TGTGCCAGCAGCTTAGCAATGAATACGCAGTATTTT
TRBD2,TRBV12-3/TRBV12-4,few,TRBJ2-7,CASRDSGVGNYEQYF,TGTGCCAGCAGAGACAGCGGGGTCGGAAACTACGAGCAGTACTTC
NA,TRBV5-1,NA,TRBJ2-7,CASSQSPGPLYEQYF,TGCGCCAGCAGCCAATCTCCAGGACCGCTCTACGAGCAGTACTTC
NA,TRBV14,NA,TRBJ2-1,CASSQEPRVNEQFF,TGTGCCAGCAGCCAAGAACCCCGGGTGAATGAGCAGTTCTTC
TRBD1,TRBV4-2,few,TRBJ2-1,CASSHYQSTGSYNEQFF,TGTGCCAGCAGCCACTACCAATCGACAGGGTCTTACAATGAGCAGTTCTTC
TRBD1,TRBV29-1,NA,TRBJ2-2,CSVGEAGGANTGELFF,TGCAGCGTTGGAGAGGCAGGGGGCGCAAACACCGGGGAGCTGTTTTTT
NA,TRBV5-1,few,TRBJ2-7,CASSLRRTDEQYF,TGCGCCAGCAGCTTGCGGCGGACAGATGAGCAGTACTTC
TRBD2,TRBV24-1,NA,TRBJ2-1,CATSDPNLAGRVVNEQFF,TGTGCCACCAGTGATCCGAATCTAGCGGGACGTGTAGTCAATGAGCAGTTCTTC